This record looks at one T cell receptor beta chain sequence and its context. The antigen it recognizes is unknown. Per-base quality was not reported, and no clone a single base away is much larger than it. This sample stems from a study of blood T cell repertoires in COVID-19 (dated by TCRdb to the early 2020s). As for the study more broadly: Collaborator samples came from the United States, Italy and Spain and covered acute and convalescent phases of COVID-19. HLA class I and class II types, where available, came from metadata supplied by the sample provider rather than from assay-based typing. Nearly every sample came with metadata listing a de-identified subject ID, COVID-19 status, age in years and sex. The material from the prospective study consisted of cDNA or gDNA derived from T cells, B-cell-depleted T cells, or PBMCs. The repertoires were released in a freely available public database meant as a resource for research on the immune response to SARS-CoV-2. The dataset comprised deeply sampled blood TCRbeta repertoires from subjects exposed to, actively infected with, or recovered from COVID-19. Samples came from the ongoing ImmuneRACE study (first 160 participants) plus 1,254 subjects from 6 global collaborators. Results the study describes overall, beyond this receptor: The amount of clinical and demographic metadata varied by source and participant and was provided uncurated.

TCRbeta CDR3 regions were amplified from genomic DNA using the immunoSEQ Assay, a bias-controlled multiplex PCR. The study's own analysis went as follows. Nucleated cell counts per sample were estimated from amplification of reference gene primers within the assay. To quantify the absolute abundance of each unique TCRbeta CDR3 rearrangement, sequence reads were collapsed and filtered. For each sample, productive Simpson clonality was calculated by taking the square root of Simpson's diversity index across productive rearrangements. TCRdb limited this immuneACCESS table to in-frame rearrangements with V and J called. A share of clones is missing; checked studies link under half to unresolved V genes, and the rest is unexplained. Clone size and the V and J calls come from that table; the DNA yielded D and trimming. Within this sample are about 240,000 clones, with 87% of them counted one time only. The ten largest clones add up to approximately 7.9% of the sample.

A second Seattle source provided samples from volunteer blood donors who had recovered from COVID-19. Collaborating institutions collected whole blood in K2EDTA tubes following their own protocols. Collaborator samples were shipped for TCRbeta analysis as frozen whole blood, isolated PBMCs, or DNA extracted from either sample type. Input material: peripheral blood. The clonotype originates from a man in his sixties who had recovered from COVID-19.

The CDR3 reads as follows: CASSLMNSGVNTGELFF. In nucleotides, the sequence is TGTGCCAGCAGCTTAATGAATAGCGGGGTCAACACCGGGGAGCTGTTTTTT. This chain is built from TRBV7-8 and TRBJ2-2, with 8 junctional bases fitting TRBD2. The CDR1 and CDR2 encoded by the germline V gene are SGHVS and FQNEAQ. V loses 2 bases at its end and J loses 2 bases; junction bases beyond the gene matches: 7. The CDR3 sequence holds 17 residues, the cysteine and phenylalanine included. Only CDR3 DNA is held: 51 bases, read in frame from base 1.